This T cell receptor beta chain comes out of a study of T cell changes during pregnancy in multiple sclerosis. Clones were read by immunoSEQ multiplex PCR, and TCRdb kept only the in-frame ones, dropping some. This repertoire shows tens of thousands of clones, approximately 93% found once; its top ten account for about 2.6%. Germline CDR1 reads MNHEY; CDR2 reads SMNVEV (reference sequence). The CDR3 loop spans 12 amino acids. The germline V and J ends were trimmed by 2 bases and 6 bases, with 8 bases remaining between them. This clone was seen only once. The sequence was collected from a female donor with multiple sclerosis, enrolled in a pregnancy study. The chain combines TRBV27 with TRBJ2-7, with TRBD1 as a possible D gene (5 bases). The material was CD8+ T cells from peripheral blood mononuclear cells, obtained in the third trimester of pregnancy. The CDR3 here is CASSLTGREQYF. The CDR3 DNA reads TGTGCCAGCAGTTTAACAGGCCGCGAGCAGTACTTC.